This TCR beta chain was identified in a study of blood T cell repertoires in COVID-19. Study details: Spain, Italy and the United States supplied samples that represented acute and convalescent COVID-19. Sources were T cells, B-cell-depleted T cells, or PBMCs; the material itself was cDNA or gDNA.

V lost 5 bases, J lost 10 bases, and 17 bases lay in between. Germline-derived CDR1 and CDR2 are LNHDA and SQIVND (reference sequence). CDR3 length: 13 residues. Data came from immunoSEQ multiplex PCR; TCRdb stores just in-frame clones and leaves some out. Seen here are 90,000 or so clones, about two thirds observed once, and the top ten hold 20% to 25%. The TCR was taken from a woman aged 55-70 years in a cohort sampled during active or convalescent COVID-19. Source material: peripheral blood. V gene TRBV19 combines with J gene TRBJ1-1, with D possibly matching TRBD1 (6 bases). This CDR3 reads CASSLGTLSGAFF. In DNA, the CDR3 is TGTGCCAGTAGTCTCGGGACACTCAGCGGAGCTTTCTTT.